In this sample, the clone carrying this T cell receptor (beta chain) turned up once. This sample stems from a study of blood T cell repertoires in COVID-19. In the study overall: Spain, Italy and the United States supplied samples that represented acute and convalescent COVID-19. The cDNA or gDNA used as material had been derived from T cells, B-cell-depleted T cells, or PBMCs.

Trimming left V 5 bases short and J 4 bases short, with 17 bases between. The CDR3 has 16 residues. Germline V gene data show CDR1 as SGHTA and CDR2 as FQGTGA. In the authors' methods: Reference gene primers were amplified, and this amplification served to estimate nucleated cell counts. Some clones are missing from TCRdb's copy, which holds only in-frame ones; the method was immunoSEQ multiplex PCR. That table furnishes V, J and clone size, whereas the DNA furnished D and trimming. The sample has some 110,000 clones, around three quarters seen once. The specimen sequenced was peripheral blood. This receptor was taken from a man between 60 and 75 years old with active or convalescent COVID-19. The chain has TRBV7-3 and TRBJ2-2, with D possibly TRBD1 on 6 matching bases. DNA of the CDR3: TGTGCCAGCAGCCCCAGGGGCCCCGTGGGCACCGGGGAGCTGTTTTTT. Residues: CASSPRGPVGTGELFF.